The clone carrying this TCR beta chain was counted ten times or more. This sample is drawn from a study of identical twins. TCRdb reprocessed the 5' RACE reads with MiXCR, giving one entry per CDR3 protein. The table shows 450,000 to 650,000 distinct CDR3 sequences, with 9.6% occurring only once. This CDR3 comprises 17 residues. The V gene's germline CDR1 is MNHEY and CDR2 SVGEGT. With V trimmed by 0 bases and J by 0 bases, 4 bases remained unmatched. This same sample was also part of a study on yellow fever vaccine responses in identical twins.

The gene calls are TRBV6-2 or TRBV6-3 and TRBJ1-5; TRBD1 agrees at 8 bases. Material for sequencing was PBMCs. The receptor's source is a woman between 18 and 29 years old in good health. Here the CDR3 DNA reads TGTGCCAGCAGTTACTCGCAGGGGGCTGGTAGCAATCAGCCCCAGCATTTT. It translates to CASSYSQGAGSNQPQHF.